This T cell receptor beta chain was recovered during a study of cytomegalovirus exposure and HLA in healthy donors. Trimming removed 6 bases from V and 4 bases from J, with 13 bases in between. CDR1 SGHTA and CDR2 FQGNSA come from the germline V gene. The CDR3 loop spans 13 amino acids. These donors, healthy bone marrow donors, were studied. The PCR ran on 60 Vbeta and 13 Jbeta primers. Repertoires were generated with immunoSEQ multiplex PCR, while TCRdb's copy carries only in-frame clones and drops some. The table lists about 150,000 clones, 70% to 90% of them singletons. Regarding the study as a whole: In the analysis, some V segments, TRBV6-2 and TRBV6-3 included, were excluded as indistinguishable. A later analysis found common viral pathogens apparently linked to several of the most significant clusters.

This clone was found once. Antigen: not known. Sequencing input: PBMCs. The receptor comes from a woman in her late teens or twenties in good health and CMV-seronegative. The V and J genes are TRBV7-2 and TRBJ2-7; tentatively, D is TRBD2 (6 bases). CDR3 nucleotide sequence: TGTGCCAGCAGTCGGGCGGGACGTTACGAGCAGTACTTC. Its protein product is CASSRAGRYEQYF.